These T cell receptor beta chains were read from a single sample in a study of cytomegalovirus exposure and HLA in healthy donors. The repertoire was sequenced with immunoSEQ multiplex PCR; TCRdb's copy has only in-frame clones and lacks some. This sample has about 73,000 clones, with about 78% found just once. The source material was PBMCs. These receptors originate from a male donor in good health and CMV-seronegative. Both conserved end residues are part of each CDR3. The D gene is left open where the match is weak. Size is omitted from some rows. Given values are once, few, many or a class for expanded clones.

once TRBJ1-5 TRBD1 TRBV19 TGTGCCAGTAGTATATTCGGACAGGGCAATCAGCCCCAGCATTTT CASSIFGQGNQPQHF
. TRBJ1-1 . TRBV21-1 TGTGCCAGCAGCAAAGGAACGGGACAGGTGAACACTGAAGCTTTCTTT CASSKGTGQVNTEAFF
few TRBJ2-1 . TRBV4-2 TGTGCCAGCAGCCAAGATGCCCTGCGTAATACCTACAATGAGCAGTTCTTC CASSQDALRNTYNEQFF
. TRBJ2-7 . TRBV4-1 TGCGCCAGCAGCCCAAGCCCCGGGATACCTACGATGAGCTTC CASSPSPGIPTMSF
. TRBJ1-1 . TRBV18 TGTGCCAGCTCACCACAGGGAAGCGGCACTGAAGCTTTCTTT CASSPQGSGTEAFF
few TRBJ1-1 TRBD1 TRBV6-1 TGTGCCAGCAGTTTTTCAGGGGGCGCGAACACTGAAGCTTTCTTT CASSFSGGANTEAFF
. TRBJ2-6 . TRBV27 TGTGCCAGCAGTCCCGCTGGGCAGGGGCTCTCTGGGGCCAACGTCCTGACTTTC CASSPAGQGLSGANVLTF
. TRBJ1-1 TRBD1 TRBV19 TGTGCCAGCCCAGGGACAGGGATGAACACTGAAGCTTTCTTT CASPGTGMNTEAFF
. TRBJ1-1 TRBD1 TRBV6-1 TGTGCCAGCAGTGAAGAAGGGCAGGGGGCAACTGAAGCTTTCTTT CASSEEGQGATEAFF
once TRBJ2-1 TRBD2 TRBV5-1 TGCGCCAGCAGCTTGGGGTCCAGCGGGAGGTTTGAGCAGTTCTTC CASSLGSSGRFEQFF
. TRBJ1-3 . TRBV2 TGTGCCAGCAGCCCACAGGTTCTAACCTCTGGAAACACCATATATTTT CASSPQVLTSGNTIYF
few TRBJ1-5 . TRBV2 TGTGCCAGCAGTCGACAGGATCAGCCCCAGCATTTT CASSRQDQPQHF
. TRBJ2-5 TRBD2 TRBV6-1 TGTGCCAGCAGTGAAGTCTTCCGGGCGGGGGTCGGGAGGGAGACCCAGTACTTC CASSEVFRAGVGRETQYF
. TRBJ1-1 . TRBV5-1 TGCGCCAGCAGCAATCAGGGGAACACTGAAGCTTTCTTT CASSNQGNTEAFF
. TRBJ1-4 . TRBV6-4 TGTGCCAGCAGGAGCTCGGGTGCAACTAATGAAAAACTGTTTTTT CASRSSGATNEKLFF
once TRBJ2-2 . TRBV28 TGTGCCAGCACGCCGGGTCCGACCACCGGGGAGCTGTTTTTT CASTPGPTTGELFF
few TRBJ2-4 . TRBV4-2 TGTGCCAGCAGCCAAGGGGACTCCAAAAACATTCAGTACTTC CASSQGDSKNIQYF
. TRBJ1-2 . TRBV7-9 TGTGCCAGCAGCTTAATAGGATTTGCCGGAAGGAAGAGCGATGGCTACACCTTC CASSLIGFAGRKSDGYTF
. TRBJ2-2 . TRBV7-6 TGTGCCAGCAGCTTAACTTTGTCCAGGGAGCTGTTTTTT CASSLTLSRELFF
. TRBJ1-1 TRBD1 TRBV30 TGTGCCTGGAGTGAGACACAGGGGCGGGGAAACACTGAAGCTTTCTTT CAWSETQGRGNTEAFF
. TRBJ1-2 . TRBV19 TGTGCCAGTAGTTTATGGACAGACACTAACTATGGCTACACCTTC CASSLWTDTNYGYTF
few TRBJ2-1 TRBD1 TRBV5-1 TGCGCCAGCAGCCCGGGACAGGGGAGCTACAATGAGCAGTTCTTC CASSPGQGSYNEQFF
few TRBJ1-4 . TRBV15 TGTGCCACCAGCTTGGACAGAGCAAATGAAAAACTGTTTTTT CATSLDRANEKLFF
. TRBJ2-6 . TRBV30 TGTGCCGGGACGTCTGGGGCCAACGTCCTGACTTTC CAGTSGANVLTF
few TRBJ1-6 TRBD1 TRBV6-5 TGTGCCAGCAGCCCGACAGGGAACAATTCACCCCTCCACTTT CASSPTGNNSPLHF
. TRBJ2-1 TRBD1 TRBV27 TGTGCCAGCCGCGGGACAGGGCCGATTGAGCAGTTCTTC CASRGTGPIEQFF
. TRBJ2-1 TRBD2 TRBV30 TGTGCCGCCAGACTCTCTACGTTAGCGGGGGGAAACAATGAGCAGTTCTTC CAARLSTLAGGNNEQFF
. TRBJ2-5 . TRBV9 TGTGCCAGCAGCAAAACTCCCGGGACAAGTGGGGAGACCCAGTACTTC CASSKTPGTSGETQYF
. TRBJ2-2 TRBD1 TRBV4-3 TGCGCCAGCAGCCAAGATCGTACAGGGGGCGCGGTCACCGGGGAGCTGTTTTTT CASSQDRTGGAVTGELFF
once TRBJ1-3 . TRBV30 TGTGCCTGGAGTGTACACGGGGGGTTGAACACCATATATTTT CAWSVHGGLNTIYF
. TRBJ2-7 . TRBV19 TGTGCCAGTAGTATATGGGGAGGCGAGCAGTACTTC CASSIWGGEQYF
few TRBJ1-1 TRBD1 TRBV9 TGTGCCAGCACCCGGACAGGGTTGAACACTGAAGCTTTCTTT CASTRTGLNTEAFF
. TRBJ1-5 . TRBV15 TGTGCCACCAGCAGAGAACGGGCAGGGCTTGAGCCCCAGCATTTT CATSRERAGLEPQHF
. TRBJ1-2 . TRBV7-2 TGTGCCAGCAGTATGGGGAGTCTCACCTATGGCTACACCTTC CASSMGSLTYGYTF
. TRBJ1-3 . TRBV25-1 TGTGCCAGCAGTGATTCCCTAACCACTGGAAACACCATATATTTT CASSDSLTTGNTIYF
. TRBJ2-7 TRBD2 TRBV5-1 TGCGCCAGCAGCTTTATACCGGGACTAGCGGGGAACGAGCAGTACTTC CASSFIPGLAGNEQYF
. TRBJ2-5 . TRBV28 TGTGCCAGCAGGGAGAACAGGGCGGGTTGGGCCCAGTACTTC CASRENRAGWAQYF
. TRBJ1-1 . TRBV6-5 TGTGCCAGCAGTAAACAAAAACTGAGGGTCACTGAAGCTTTCTTT CASSKQKLRVTEAFF
. TRBJ1-2 . TRBV30 TGTGCCTGGTCTCTCCAAAAGACAGGCCACTACACCTTC CAWSLQKTGHYTF
. TRBJ1-1 . TRBV27 TGTGCCAGCGGATCCTGGAGGTACACTGAAGCTTTCTTT CASGSWRYTEAFF
. TRBJ2-1 . TRBV7-5 TGTGCCAGAAGCGTCCCCTGGACTAGCGGTAACAATGAGCAGTTCTTC CARSVPWTSGNNEQFF
. TRBJ1-1 . TRBV7-2 TGTGCCAGCAGCCCCGGACGGGAGAACACTGAAGCTTTCTTT CASSPGRENTEAFF
. TRBJ2-2 . TRBV19 TGTGCCAGTAGTATAGAATCTAGCCACTACACCGGGGAGCTGTTTTTT CASSIESSHYTGELFF
once TRBJ1-2 . TRBV25-1 TGTGCCAGCAGTGACCCCGGCAGGGCGCCCGAGGGCTACACCTTC CASSDPGRAPEGYTF
once TRBJ1-4 . TRBV10-3 TGTGCCATCAGTGAGGGAGGGGTTAATGAAAAACTGTTTTTT CAISEGGVNEKLFF